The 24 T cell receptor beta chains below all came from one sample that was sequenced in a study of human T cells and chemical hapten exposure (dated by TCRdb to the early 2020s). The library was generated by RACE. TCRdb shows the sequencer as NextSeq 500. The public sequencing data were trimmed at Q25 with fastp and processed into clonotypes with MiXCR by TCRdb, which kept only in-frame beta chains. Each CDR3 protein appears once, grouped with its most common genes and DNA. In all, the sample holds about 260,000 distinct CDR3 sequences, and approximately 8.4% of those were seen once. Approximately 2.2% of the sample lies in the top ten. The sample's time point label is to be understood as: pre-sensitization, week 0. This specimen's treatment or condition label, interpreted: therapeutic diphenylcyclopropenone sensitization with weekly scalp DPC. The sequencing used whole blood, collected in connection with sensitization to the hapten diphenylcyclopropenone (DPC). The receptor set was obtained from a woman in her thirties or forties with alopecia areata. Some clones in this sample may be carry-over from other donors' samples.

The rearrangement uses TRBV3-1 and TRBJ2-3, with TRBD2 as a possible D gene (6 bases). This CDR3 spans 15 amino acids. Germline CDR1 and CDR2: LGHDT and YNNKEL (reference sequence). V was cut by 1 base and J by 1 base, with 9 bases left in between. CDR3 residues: CASSQASDRTDTQYF. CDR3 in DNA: TGTGCCAGCAGCCAAGCTAGCGACCGCACAGATACGCAGTATTTT.

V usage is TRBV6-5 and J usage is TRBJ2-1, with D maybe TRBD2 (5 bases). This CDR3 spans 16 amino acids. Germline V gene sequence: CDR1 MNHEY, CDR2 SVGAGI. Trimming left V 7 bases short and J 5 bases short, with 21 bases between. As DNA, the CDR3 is TGTGCCAGCACGTCCCGAGAGCGGTATGGGGACAATGAGCAGTTCTTC. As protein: CASTSRERYGDNEQFF.

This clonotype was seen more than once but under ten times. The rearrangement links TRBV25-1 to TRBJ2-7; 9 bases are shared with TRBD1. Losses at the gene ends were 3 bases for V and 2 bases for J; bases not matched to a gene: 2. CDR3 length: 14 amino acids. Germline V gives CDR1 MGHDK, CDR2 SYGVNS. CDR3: CASSEGTGPYEQYF. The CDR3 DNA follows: TGTGCCAGCAGTGAGGGGACAGGGCCCTACGAGCAGTACTTC.

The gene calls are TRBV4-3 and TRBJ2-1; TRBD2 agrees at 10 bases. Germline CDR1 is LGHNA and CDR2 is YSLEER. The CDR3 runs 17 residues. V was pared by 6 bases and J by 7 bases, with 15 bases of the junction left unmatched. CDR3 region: CASSSTPPSGRGNEQFF. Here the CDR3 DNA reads TGCGCCAGCAGTTCAACTCCCCCTAGCGGGAGAGGGAATGAGCAGTTCTTC.

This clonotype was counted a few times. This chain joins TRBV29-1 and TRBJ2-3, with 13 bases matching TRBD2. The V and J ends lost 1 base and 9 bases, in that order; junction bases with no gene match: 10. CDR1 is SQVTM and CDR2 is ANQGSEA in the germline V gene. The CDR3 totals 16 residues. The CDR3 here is CSVEGGTSGEIWTQYF. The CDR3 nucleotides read TGCAGCGTTGAAGGTGGGACTAGCGGGGAAATCTGGACGCAGTATTTT.

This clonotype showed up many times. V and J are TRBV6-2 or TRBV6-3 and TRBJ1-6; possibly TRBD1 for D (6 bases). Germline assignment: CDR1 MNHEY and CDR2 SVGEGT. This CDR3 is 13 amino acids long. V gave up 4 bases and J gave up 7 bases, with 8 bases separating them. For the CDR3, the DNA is TGTGCCAGCAGTTCAACAGGGAATTCACCCCTCCACTTT. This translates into CASSSTGNSPLHF.

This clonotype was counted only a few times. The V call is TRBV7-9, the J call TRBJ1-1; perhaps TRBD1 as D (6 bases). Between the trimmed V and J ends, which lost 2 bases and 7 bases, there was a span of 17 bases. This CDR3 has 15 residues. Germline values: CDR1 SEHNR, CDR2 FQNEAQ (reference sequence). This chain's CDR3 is CASSLSRRGNGEAFF. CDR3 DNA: TGTGCCAGCAGCTTAAGTCGCAGGGGTAATGGTGAAGCTTTCTTT.

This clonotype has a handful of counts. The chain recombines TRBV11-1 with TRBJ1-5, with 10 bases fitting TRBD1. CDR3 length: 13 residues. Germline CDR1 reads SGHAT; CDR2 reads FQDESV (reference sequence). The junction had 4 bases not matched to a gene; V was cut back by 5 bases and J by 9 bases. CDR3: CASSTGQGGPQHF. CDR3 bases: TGTGCCAGCAGCACCGGACAGGGGGGGCCCCAGCATTTT.

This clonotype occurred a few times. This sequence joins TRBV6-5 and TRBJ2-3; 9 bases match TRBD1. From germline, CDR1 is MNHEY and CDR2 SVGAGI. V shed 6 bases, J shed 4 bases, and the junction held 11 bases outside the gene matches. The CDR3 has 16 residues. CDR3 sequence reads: CASRPVPGTGPDTQYF. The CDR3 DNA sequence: TGTGCCAGCAGACCCGTTCCCGGGACAGGGCCAGATACGCAGTATTTT.

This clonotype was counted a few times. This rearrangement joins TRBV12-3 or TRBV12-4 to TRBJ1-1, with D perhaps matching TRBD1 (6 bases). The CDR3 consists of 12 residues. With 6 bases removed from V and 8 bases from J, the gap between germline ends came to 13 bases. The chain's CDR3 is CASSLTGEEAFF. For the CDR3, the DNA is TGTGCCAGCAGCCTGACAGGAGAAGAAGCTTTCTTT.

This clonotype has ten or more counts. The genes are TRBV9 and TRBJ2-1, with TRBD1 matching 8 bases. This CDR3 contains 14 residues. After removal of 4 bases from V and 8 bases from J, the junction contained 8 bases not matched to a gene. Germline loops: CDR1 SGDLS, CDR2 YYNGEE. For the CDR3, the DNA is TGTGCCAGCAGCACCTGGACAGGGAACGATGAGCAGTTCTTC. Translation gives CASSTWTGNDEQFF.

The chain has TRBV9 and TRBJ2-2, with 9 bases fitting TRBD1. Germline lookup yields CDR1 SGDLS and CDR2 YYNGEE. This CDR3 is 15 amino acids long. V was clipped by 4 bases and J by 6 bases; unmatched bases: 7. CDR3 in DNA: TGTGCCAGCAGCCCGCGACAGGGGGTCGCCGGGGAGCTGTTTTTT. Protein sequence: CASSPRQGVAGELFF.

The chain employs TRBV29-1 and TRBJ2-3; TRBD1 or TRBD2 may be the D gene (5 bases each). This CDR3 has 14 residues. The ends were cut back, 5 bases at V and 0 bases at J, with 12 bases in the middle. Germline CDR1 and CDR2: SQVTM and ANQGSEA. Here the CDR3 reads CSVRPGSSTDTQYF. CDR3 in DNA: TGCAGCGTTCGGCCAGGGAGTAGCACAGATACGCAGTATTTT.

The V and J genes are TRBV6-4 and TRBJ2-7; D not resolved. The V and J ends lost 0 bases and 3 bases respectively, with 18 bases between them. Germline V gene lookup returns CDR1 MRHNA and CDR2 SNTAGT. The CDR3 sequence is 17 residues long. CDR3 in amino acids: CASSDSGPVEAVYEQYF. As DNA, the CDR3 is TGTGCCAGCAGTGACTCAGGTCCGGTAGAGGCCGTCTACGAGCAGTACTTC.

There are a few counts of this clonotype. CDR3 in DNA: TGCAGTGCTCGAACTAGCGGGAGTTGGGACGAGCAGTTCTTC. Its translation: CSARTSGSWDEQFF. The chain recombines TRBV20-1 with TRBJ2-1; 11 bases line up with TRBD2. This CDR3 comprises 14 residues. The germline V gene encodes CDR1 DFQATT and CDR2 SNEGSKA (reference sequence). Losses at the gene ends were 5 bases for V and 10 bases for J; bases not matched to a gene: 10.

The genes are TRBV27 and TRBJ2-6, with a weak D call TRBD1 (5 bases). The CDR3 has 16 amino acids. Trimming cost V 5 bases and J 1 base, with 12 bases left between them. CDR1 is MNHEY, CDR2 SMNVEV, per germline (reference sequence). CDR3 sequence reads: CASSESPGSGANVLTF. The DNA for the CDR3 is TGTGCCAGCAGTGAAAGTCCAGGGTCTGGGGCCAACGTCCTGACTTTC.

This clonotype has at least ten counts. This chain's CDR3 is CASSQDVHRADEQFF. CDR3 in DNA: TGCGCCAGCAGCCAAGATGTACACAGGGCCGATGAGCAGTTCTTC. This chain uses TRBV4-1 with TRBJ2-1, with TRBD1 as a possible D gene (6 bases). The V end was cut by 0 bases, the J end by 8 bases, with 14 bases between. Germline V gene data show CDR1 as MGHRA and CDR2 as YSYEKL. The CDR3 is 15 amino acids.

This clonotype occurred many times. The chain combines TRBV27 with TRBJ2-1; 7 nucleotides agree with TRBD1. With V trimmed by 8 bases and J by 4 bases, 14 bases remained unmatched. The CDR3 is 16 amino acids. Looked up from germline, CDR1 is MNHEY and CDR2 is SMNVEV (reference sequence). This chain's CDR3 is CASGYGTADKYNEQFF. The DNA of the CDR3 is TGTGCCAGCGGGTACGGGACAGCGGATAAGTACAATGAGCAGTTCTTC.

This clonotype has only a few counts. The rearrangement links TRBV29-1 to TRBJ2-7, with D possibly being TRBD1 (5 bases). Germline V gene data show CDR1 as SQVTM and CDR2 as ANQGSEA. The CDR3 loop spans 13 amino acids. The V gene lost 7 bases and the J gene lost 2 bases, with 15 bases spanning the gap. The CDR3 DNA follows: TGCAGCGCGGAAGGGGAACCCACCTACGAGCAGTACTTC. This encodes CSAEGEPTYEQYF.

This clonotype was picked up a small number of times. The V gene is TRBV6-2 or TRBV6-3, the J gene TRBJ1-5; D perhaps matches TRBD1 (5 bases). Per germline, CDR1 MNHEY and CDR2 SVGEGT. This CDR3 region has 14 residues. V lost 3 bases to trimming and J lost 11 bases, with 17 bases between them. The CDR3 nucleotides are TGTGCCAGCAGTTATTCCGGGGCCGTAAGGTCCCAGCATTTT. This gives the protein CASSYSGAVRSQHF.

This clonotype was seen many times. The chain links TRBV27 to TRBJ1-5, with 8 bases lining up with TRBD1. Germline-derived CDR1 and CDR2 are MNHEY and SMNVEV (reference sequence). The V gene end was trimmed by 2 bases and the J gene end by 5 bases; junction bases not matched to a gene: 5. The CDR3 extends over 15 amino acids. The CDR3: CASSLEGRGHQPQHF. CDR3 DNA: TGTGCCAGCAGTTTAGAAGGCAGGGGGCATCAGCCCCAGCATTTT.

Written as DNA, the CDR3 is TGCGCCAGCAGTCGGTCGGGACAGGAGGCAGATACGCAGTATTTT. Its translation: CASSRSGQEADTQYF. The chain links TRBV5-1 to TRBJ2-3; 8 bases line up with TRBD1. From germline, CDR1 is SGHRS and CDR2 YFSETQ. Trimming at V came to 5 bases and at J to 4 bases, leaving 9 bases not matched to a gene. The CDR3 length is 15 residues.

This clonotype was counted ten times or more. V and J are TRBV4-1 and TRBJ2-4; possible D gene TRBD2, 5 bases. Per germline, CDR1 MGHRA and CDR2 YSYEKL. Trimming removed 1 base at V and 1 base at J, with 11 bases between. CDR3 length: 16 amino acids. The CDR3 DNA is TGCGCCAGCAGCCAAGTTGAGGGAGCGGCCAAAAACATTCAGTACTTC. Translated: CASSQVEGAAKNIQYF.

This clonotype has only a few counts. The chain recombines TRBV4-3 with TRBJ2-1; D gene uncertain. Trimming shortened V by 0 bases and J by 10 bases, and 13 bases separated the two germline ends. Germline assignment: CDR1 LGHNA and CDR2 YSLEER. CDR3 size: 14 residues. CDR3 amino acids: CASSQEWRQGEQFF. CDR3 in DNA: TGCGCCAGCAGCCAAGAATGGCGTCAAGGGGAGCAGTTCTTC.